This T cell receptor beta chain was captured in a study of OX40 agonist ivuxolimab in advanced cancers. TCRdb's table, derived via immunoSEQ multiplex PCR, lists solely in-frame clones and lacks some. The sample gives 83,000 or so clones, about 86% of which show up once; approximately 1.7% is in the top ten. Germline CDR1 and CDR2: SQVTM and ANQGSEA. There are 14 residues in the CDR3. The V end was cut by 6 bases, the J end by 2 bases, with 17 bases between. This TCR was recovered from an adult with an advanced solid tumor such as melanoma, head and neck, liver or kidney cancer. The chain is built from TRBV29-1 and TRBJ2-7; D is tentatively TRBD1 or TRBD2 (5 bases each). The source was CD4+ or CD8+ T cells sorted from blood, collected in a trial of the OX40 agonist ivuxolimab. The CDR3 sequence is CSVSRGLGPYEQYF. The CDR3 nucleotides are TGCAGCGTGTCTAGAGGGCTGGGACCCTACGAGCAGTACTTC.